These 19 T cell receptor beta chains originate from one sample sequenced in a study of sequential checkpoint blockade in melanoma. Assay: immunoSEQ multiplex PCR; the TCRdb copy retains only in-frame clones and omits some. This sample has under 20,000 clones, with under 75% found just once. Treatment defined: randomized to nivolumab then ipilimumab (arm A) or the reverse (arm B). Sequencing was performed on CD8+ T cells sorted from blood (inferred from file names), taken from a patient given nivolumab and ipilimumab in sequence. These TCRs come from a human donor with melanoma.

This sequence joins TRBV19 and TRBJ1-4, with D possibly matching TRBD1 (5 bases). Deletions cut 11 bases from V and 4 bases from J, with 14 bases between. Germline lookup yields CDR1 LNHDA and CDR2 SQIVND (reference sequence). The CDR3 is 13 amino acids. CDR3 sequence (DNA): TGTGCCGGAAGCAGGGCCCTTAATGAAAAACTGTTTTTT. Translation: CAGSRALNEKLFF.

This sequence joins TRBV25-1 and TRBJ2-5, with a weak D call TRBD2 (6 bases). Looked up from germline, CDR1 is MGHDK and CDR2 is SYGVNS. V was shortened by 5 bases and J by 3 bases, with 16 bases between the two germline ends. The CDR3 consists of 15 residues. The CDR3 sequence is CASSPFWGVEETQYF. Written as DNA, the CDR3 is TGTGCCAGCAGTCCCTTTTGGGGGGTTGAAGAGACCCAGTACTTC. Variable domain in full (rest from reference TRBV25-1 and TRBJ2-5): EADIYQTPRYLVIGTGKKITLECSQTMGHDKMYWYQQDPGMELHLIHYSYGVNSTEKGDLSSESTVSRIRTEHFPLTLESARPSHTSQYLCASSPFWGVEETQYFGPGTRLLVL.

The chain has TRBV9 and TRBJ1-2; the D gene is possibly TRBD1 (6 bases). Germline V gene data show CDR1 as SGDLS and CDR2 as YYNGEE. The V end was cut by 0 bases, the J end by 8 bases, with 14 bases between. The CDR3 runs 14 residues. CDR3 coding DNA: TGTGCCAGCAGCGTAGAGCGGGGGGCGCGAGGCTACACCTTC. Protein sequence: CASSVERGARGYTF.

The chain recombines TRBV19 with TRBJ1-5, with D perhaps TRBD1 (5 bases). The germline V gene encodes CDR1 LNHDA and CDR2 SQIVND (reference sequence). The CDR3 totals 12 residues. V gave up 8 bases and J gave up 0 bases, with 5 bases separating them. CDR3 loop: CASQGSNQPQHF. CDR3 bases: TGTGCCAGTCAGGGTAGCAATCAGCCCCAGCATTTT.

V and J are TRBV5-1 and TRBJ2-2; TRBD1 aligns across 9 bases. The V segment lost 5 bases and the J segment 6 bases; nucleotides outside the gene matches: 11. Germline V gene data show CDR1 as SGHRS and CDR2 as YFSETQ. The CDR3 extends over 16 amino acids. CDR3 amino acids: CASRLPGQGIPGELFF. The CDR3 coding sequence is TGCGCCAGCAGACTCCCCGGACAGGGGATTCCCGGGGAGCTGTTTTTT.

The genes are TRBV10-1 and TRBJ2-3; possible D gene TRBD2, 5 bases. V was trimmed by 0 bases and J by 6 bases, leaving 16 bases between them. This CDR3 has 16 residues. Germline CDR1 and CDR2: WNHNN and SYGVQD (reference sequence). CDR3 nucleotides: TGCGCCAGCAGTGAGTCGACGGTGATAGCGTCGGATACGCAGTATTTT. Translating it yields CASSESTVIASDTQYF.

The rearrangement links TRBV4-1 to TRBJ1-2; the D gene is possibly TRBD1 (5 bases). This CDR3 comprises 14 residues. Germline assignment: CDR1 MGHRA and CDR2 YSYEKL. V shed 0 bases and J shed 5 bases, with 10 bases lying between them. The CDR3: CASSQDAGLYGYTF. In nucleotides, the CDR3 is TGCGCCAGCAGCCAAGACGCAGGGCTTTATGGCTACACCTTC.

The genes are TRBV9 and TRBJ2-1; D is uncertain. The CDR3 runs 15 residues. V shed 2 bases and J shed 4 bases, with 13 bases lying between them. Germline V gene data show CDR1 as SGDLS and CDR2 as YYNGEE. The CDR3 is CASSVGSPIYNEQFF. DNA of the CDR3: TGTGCCAGCAGCGTTGGTAGCCCTATTTACAATGAGCAGTTCTTC.

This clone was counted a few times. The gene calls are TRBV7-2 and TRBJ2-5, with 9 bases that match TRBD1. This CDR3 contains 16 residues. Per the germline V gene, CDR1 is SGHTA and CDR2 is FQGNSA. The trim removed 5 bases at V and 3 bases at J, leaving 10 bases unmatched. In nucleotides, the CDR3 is TGTGCCAGCAGCCATGGTGGACAGGGGAGGGAAGAGACCCAGTACTTC. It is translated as CASSHGGQGREETQYF.

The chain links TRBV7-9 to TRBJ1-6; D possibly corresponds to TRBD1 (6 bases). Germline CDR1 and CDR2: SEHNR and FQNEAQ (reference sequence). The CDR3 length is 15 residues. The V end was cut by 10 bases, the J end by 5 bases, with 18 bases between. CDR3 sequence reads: CATPLGARDNSPLHF. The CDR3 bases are TGTGCCACCCCCTTGGGGGCGCGAGATAATTCACCCCTCCACTTT.

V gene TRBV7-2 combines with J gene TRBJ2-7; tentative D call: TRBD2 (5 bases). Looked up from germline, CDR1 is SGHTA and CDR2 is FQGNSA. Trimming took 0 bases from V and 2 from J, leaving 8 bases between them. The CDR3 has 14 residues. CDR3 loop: CASSLAPSPYEQYF. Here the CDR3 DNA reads TGTGCCAGCAGCTTAGCCCCTAGCCCCTACGAGCAGTACTTC. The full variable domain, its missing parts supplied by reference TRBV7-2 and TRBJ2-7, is GAGVSQSPSNKVTEKGKDVELRCDPISGHTALYWYRQSLGQGLEFLIYFQGNSAPDKSGLPSDRFSAERTGGSVSTLTIQRTQQEDSAVYLCASSLAPSPYEQYFGPGTRLTVT.

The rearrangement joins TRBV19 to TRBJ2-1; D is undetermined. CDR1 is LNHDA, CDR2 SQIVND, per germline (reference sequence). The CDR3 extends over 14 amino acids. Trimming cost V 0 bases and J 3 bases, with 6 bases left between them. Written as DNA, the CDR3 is TGTGCCAGTAGTATAGACCTCTACTACAATGAGCAGTTCTTC. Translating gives CASSIDLYYNEQFF. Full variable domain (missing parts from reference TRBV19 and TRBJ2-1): DGGITQSPKYLFRKEGQNVTLSCEQNLNHDAMYWYRQDPGQGLRLIYYSQIVNDFQKGDIAEGYSVSREKKESFPLTVTSAQKNPTAFYLCASSIDLYYNEQFFGPGTRLTVL.

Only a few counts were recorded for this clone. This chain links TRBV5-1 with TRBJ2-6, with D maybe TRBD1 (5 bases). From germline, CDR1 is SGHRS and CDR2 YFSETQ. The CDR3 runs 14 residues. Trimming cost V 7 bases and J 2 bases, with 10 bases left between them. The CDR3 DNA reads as TGCGCCAGCGGGGCTAGGGCTGGGGCCAACGTCCTGACTTTC. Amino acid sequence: CASGARAGANVLTF. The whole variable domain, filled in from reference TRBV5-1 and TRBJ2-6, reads KAGVTQTPRYLIKTRGQQVTLSCSPISGHRSVSWYQQTPGQGLQFLFEYFSETQRNKGNFPGRFSGRQFSNSRSEMNVSTLELGDSALYLCASGARAGANVLTFGAGSRLTVL.

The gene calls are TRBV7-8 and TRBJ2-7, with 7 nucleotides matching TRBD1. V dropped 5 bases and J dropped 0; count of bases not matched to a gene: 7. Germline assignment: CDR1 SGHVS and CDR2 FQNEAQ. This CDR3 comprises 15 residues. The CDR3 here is CASSHPGTASYEQYF. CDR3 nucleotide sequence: TGTGCCAGCAGCCATCCCGGGACAGCCTCCTACGAGCAGTACTTC.

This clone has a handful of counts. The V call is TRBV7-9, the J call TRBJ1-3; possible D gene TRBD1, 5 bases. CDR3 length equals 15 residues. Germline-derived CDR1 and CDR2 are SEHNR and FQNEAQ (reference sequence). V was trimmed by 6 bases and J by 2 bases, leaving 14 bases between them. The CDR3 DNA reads TGTGCCAGCAGGACACGACAGTTAACTGGAAACACCATATATTTT. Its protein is CASRTRQLTGNTIYF.

CDR3 sequence: CARSLVGGSEKLFF. DNA of the CDR3: TGTGCCAGAAGCTTGGTGGGGGGGTCTGAAAAACTGTTTTTT. The chain is built from TRBV5-3 and TRBJ1-4; D is perhaps TRBD1 (5 bases). TRBV5-3 is designated an ORF whose function remains uncertain. Trimming stripped 0 bases from V and 7 bases from J, with 10 bases between. This CDR3 has 14 amino acids.

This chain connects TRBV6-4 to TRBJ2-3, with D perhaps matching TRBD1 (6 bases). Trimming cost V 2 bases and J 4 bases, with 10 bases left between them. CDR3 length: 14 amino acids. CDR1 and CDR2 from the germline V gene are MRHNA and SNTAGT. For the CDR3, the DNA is TGTGCCAGCAGTGACAGCCAGGGGTCAGATACGCAGTATTTT. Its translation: CASSDSQGSDTQYF.

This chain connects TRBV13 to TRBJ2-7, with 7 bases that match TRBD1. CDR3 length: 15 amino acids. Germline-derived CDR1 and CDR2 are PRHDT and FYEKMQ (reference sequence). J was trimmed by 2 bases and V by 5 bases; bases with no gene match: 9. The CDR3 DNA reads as TGTGCCAGCAGCACACGGACAGGTTCAACCTACGAGCAGTACTTC. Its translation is CASSTRTGSTYEQYF.

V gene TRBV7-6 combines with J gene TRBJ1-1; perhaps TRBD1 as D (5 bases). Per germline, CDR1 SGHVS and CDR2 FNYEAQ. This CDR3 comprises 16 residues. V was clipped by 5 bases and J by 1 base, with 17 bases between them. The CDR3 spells CASSIVPGRENTEAFF. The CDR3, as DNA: TGTGCCAGCAGCATAGTCCCGGGGCGGGAGAACACTGAAGCTTTCTTT.